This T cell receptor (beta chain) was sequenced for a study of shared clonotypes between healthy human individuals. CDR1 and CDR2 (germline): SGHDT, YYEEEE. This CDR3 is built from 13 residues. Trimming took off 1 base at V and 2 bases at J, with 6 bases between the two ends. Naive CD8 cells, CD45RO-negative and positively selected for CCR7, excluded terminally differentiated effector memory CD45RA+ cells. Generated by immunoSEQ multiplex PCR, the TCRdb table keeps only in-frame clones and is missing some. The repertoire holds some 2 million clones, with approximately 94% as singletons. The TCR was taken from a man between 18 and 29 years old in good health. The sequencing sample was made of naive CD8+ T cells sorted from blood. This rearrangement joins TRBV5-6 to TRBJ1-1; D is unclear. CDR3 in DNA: TGTGCCAGCAGCTTGTTTGCCAACACTGAAGCTTTCTTT. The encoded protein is CASSLFANTEAFF.